This TCR beta chain was recovered during a study of human T cells and chemical hapten exposure. One entry per CDR3 protein, called by TCRdb with MiXCR from the RACE reads. The profile shows 95,000 to 130,000 distinct CDR3 sequences, 9.5% to 13% of them singletons. This clonotype was recorded a few times. This sample's time point: patch test 1, 2 weeks after DPC sensitization. Regarding treatment: therapeutic diphenylcyclopropenone sensitization with weekly scalp DPC. The input for sequencing was whole blood, taken in connection with sensitization to the hapten diphenylcyclopropenone (DPC). The TCR comes from a woman aged 45-65 years with alopecia areata. Some clones in this sample may be carry-over from other donors' samples.

Written as DNA, the CDR3 is TGTGCCACCACGGCAGGGTTATTTCAGCCCCAGCATTTT. Its protein is CATTAGLFQPQHF. The chain uses TRBV15 and TRBJ1-5; TRBD1 is a possible D gene (5 bases). The germline CDR1 and CDR2 sequences are LNHNV and YYDKDF (reference sequence). The CDR3 sequence is 13 residues long. Trimming stripped 7 bases from V and 6 bases from J, with 13 bases between.